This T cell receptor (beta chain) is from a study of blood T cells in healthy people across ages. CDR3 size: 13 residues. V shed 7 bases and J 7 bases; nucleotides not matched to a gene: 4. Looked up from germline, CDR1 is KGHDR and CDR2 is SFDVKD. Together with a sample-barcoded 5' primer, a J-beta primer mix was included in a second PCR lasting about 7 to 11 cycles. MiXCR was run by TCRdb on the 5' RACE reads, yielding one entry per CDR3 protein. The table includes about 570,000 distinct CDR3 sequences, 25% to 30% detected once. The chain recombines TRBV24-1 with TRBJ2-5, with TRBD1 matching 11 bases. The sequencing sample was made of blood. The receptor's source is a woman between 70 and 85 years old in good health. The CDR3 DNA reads TGTGCCACCAGCTCGGGACAGGGGGGGACCCAGTACTTC. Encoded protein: CATSSGQGGTQYF.